The 22 T cell receptor beta chains below come from one sample, sequenced in a study of blood T cell repertoires in COVID-19. Assay: immunoSEQ multiplex PCR; the TCRdb copy retains only in-frame clones and omits some. The repertoire has roughly 290,000 clones, 70% to 90% of them found once; the top ten carry around an eighth. Sequenced input: peripheral blood. The source is a woman aged 55-69 years with acute or convalescent COVID-19.

With respect to this clone: This sample includes further DNA sequences coding for the same CDR3. The chain carries TRBV18 and TRBJ2-7, with TRBD1 matching over 7 bases. V gave up 3 bases and J gave up 0 bases; unmatched junction bases: 2. CDR1 is KGHSH and CDR2 is LQKENI in the germline V gene. This CDR3 is 14 amino acids long. In nucleotides, the CDR3 is TGTGCCAGCTCACCCCCAGGGGGCTCCTACGAGCAGTACTTC. Its protein product is CASSPPGGSYEQYF.

The chain carries TRBV5-1 and TRBJ2-5; 9 bases line up with TRBD1. Per the germline V gene, CDR1 is SGHRS and CDR2 is YFSETQ. This CDR3 spans 15 amino acids. V lost 6 bases and J lost 5; bases outside the gene matches: 11. CDR3 coding DNA: TGCGCCAGCATGAGGACAGGGGTCGTGAGGGAGACCCAGTACTTC. It is translated as CASMRTGVVRETQYF.

This chain joins TRBV5-1 and TRBJ1-3; TRBD1 matches at 8 bases. The germline gives CDR1 SGHRS, CDR2 YFSETQ. CDR3 size: 16 residues. J lost 3 bases, V lost 0 bases, and 5 bases had no gene match. The CDR3 protein is CASSLDPGQGGNTIYF. As DNA, the CDR3 is TGCGCCAGCAGCTTGGACCCCGGACAGGGTGGAAACACCATATATTTT.

The chain links TRBV5-1 to TRBJ2-2; 13 bases match TRBD2. J was trimmed by 7 bases and V by 1 base; bases with no gene match: 7. CDR3 size: 17 residues. The germline gives CDR1 SGHRS, CDR2 YFSETQ. The CDR3 sequence: CASSLSGTSGTSGELFF. CDR3 sequence (DNA): TGCGCCAGCAGCTTGTCCGGGACTAGCGGGACTAGCGGGGAGCTGTTTTTT.

The chain carries TRBV11-3 and TRBJ2-7, with TRBD1 identical over 8 bases. The CDR3 totals 14 residues. The J segment lost 7 bases and the V segment lost 1 base, leaving 6 bases of the junction unmatched. Germline V gene lookup returns CDR1 SGHNT and CDR2 YENEEA. The DNA of the CDR3 is TGTGCCAGCAGCTTAGGGACAGGGAATGGGGAGCAGTACTTC. Translation gives CASSLGTGNGEQYF.

This clone was detected only once. The V call is TRBV7-8, the J call TRBJ1-2, with unresolved D. CDR3 length equals 14 residues. Trimming pared 1 base from V and 3 bases from J, leaving 9 bases between. Germline V gene data show CDR1 as SGHVS and CDR2 as FQNEAQ. The CDR3 loop is CASSLDPNDYGYTF. The CDR3 region has the DNA TGTGCCAGCAGCTTAGATCCCAATGACTATGGCTACACCTTC.

This clone was seen more than once but under ten times. The sample carries other DNA sequences with the same CDR3. The J gene is TRBJ1-3, the V gene TRBV2, with D uncertain. Trimming removed 1 base at V and 0 bases at J, with 10 bases between. The CDR3 is 16 amino acids. The germline V gene has CDR1 SNHLY and CDR2 FYNNEI. CDR3 sequence: CASSEGTGNSGNTIYF. CDR3 DNA sequence: TGTGCCAGCAGTGAAGGGACTGGGAACTCTGGAAACACCATATATTTT.

This chain connects TRBV20-1 to TRBJ2-1; TRBD1 might be the D (6 bases). V was trimmed by 3 bases and J by 0 bases, leaving 12 bases between them. CDR1 is DFQATT and CDR2 is SNEGSKA in the germline V gene (reference sequence). CDR3 length: 15 amino acids. The CDR3 nucleotides are TGCAGTGCTAGTAGGGGGATGAGCTCCTACAATGAGCAGTTCTTC. Translated, it gives CSASRGMSSYNEQFF.

The chain carries TRBV11-3 and TRBJ2-1; 14 bases agree with TRBD2. CDR3 size: 17 residues. With 1 base clipped from V and 5 bases from J, the junction kept 4 bases outside the gene matches. Germline V gives CDR1 SGHNT, CDR2 YENEEA. The CDR3 sequence is CASSLGLAGGPHNEQFF. In nucleotides, the CDR3 is TGTGCCAGCAGCTTAGGACTAGCGGGAGGGCCGCACAATGAGCAGTTCTTC.

This clone appeared a single time. The chain carries TRBV4-1 and TRBJ2-3; 14 positions match TRBD2. Germline V gene data show CDR1 as MGHRA and CDR2 as YSYEKL. The CDR3 contains 17 residues. V lost 1 base, J lost 5 bases, and 5 bases stayed unmatched. CDR3 amino acids: CASSQAGGLAGGDTQYF. As DNA, the CDR3 is TGCGCCAGCAGCCAAGCCGGCGGACTAGCGGGGGGAGATACGCAGTATTTT.

The J gene is TRBJ1-2, the V gene TRBV4-1; 7 nucleotides line up with TRBD1. Germline V gives CDR1 MGHRA, CDR2 YSYEKL. This CDR3 is built from 16 residues. Trimming at V came to 0 bases and at J to 3 bases, leaving 7 bases not matched to a gene. CDR3: CASSQEARGPYYGYTF. In DNA form, the CDR3 reads TGCGCCAGCAGCCAAGAGGCTAGGGGGCCCTACTATGGCTACACCTTC.

The gene calls are TRBV21-1 and TRBJ2-2; the table's D gene call, TRBD2, was not cross checked with the DNA. TRBV21-1 is tagged as a pseudogene. The CDR3 consists of 15 residues. CDR3 bases: TGTGCCAGCAGCAAAGTGAGGCTCAACACCGGGGAGCTGTTTTTT. This sequence encodes CASSKVRLNTGELFF.

The chain has TRBV28 and TRBJ2-5; D might be TRBD1 (6 bases). Trimming removed 6 bases from V and 2 bases from J, with 10 bases in between. Germline CDR1 MDHEN, CDR2 SYDVKM. CDR3 length: 13 amino acids. The DNA of the CDR3 is TGTGCCAGCAGCACTGACAGGCAAGAGACCCAGTACTTC. Amino acids: CASSTDRQETQYF.

This chain connects TRBV29-1 to TRBJ1-2; D is undetermined. V was pared by 2 bases and J by 8 bases, with 15 bases between. The CDR3 sequence is 13 residues long. Germline V gene lookup returns CDR1 SQVTM and CDR2 ANQGSEA. The CDR3 loop is CSVENGLGGGYTF. In DNA form, the CDR3 reads TGCAGCGTTGAAAACGGCCTTGGAGGAGGCTACACCTTC.

The rearrangement uses TRBV2 and TRBJ1-1, with TRBD1 as a possible D gene (5 bases). CDR1 is SNHLY and CDR2 is FYNNEI in the germline V gene. This CDR3 region has 16 residues. V lost 8 bases and J 1 base, leaving 20 bases between the germline ends. CDR3 in DNA: TGTGCCAGCCCTTTGATGAGGGGAGGTTCGAACACTGAAGCTTTCTTT. This sequence encodes CASPLMRGGSNTEAFF.

This clone is a singleton in its sample. This chain links TRBV3-1 (or the pseudogene TRBV3-2) with TRBJ2-1; D is possibly TRBD2 (6 bases). The CDR3 is 17 residues long. CDR1 is LGHDT, CDR2 YNNKEL, per germline (reference sequence). Trimming shortened V by 1 base and J by 2 bases, and 15 bases separated the two germline ends. The CDR3 coding sequence is TGTGCCAGCAGCCAAGGTATAGGAGGACTACCCTACAATGAGCAGTTCTTC. Its protein is CASSQGIGGLPYNEQFF.

The V and J genes are TRBV19 and TRBJ1-4; TRBD1 matches 7 bases. The V and J ends lost 5 bases and 3 bases, in that order; junction bases with no gene match: 9. There are 16 residues in the CDR3. The germline V gene encodes CDR1 LNHDA and CDR2 SQIVND (reference sequence). CDR3 sequence reads: CASSFNTGTANEKLFF. The CDR3 DNA is TGTGCCAGTAGTTTTAACACCGGGACAGCTAATGAAAAACTGTTTTTT.

A word on this clone: At one of its ends the junction is not consistent with the germline gene, which may arise from a read error. The rearrangement joins TRBV18 to TRBJ2-7, with 7 bases matching TRBD1. This CDR3 region has 14 residues. The germline V gene has CDR1 KGHSH and CDR2 LQKENI. The DNA of the CDR3 is TGTGCCAGCTCCGTTCCGGACAGGTCCTCCGAGCAGTACTTC. Encoded protein: CASSVPDRSSEQYF.

The genes are TRBV6-6 and TRBJ1-5, with TRBD1 matching over 8 bases. The CDR3 extends over 16 amino acids. Per germline, CDR1 MNHNY and CDR2 SVGAGI (reference sequence). V trimming: 8 bases; J trimming: 7 bases; junction bases outside the gene matches: 16. For the CDR3, the DNA is TGTGCCAGCTGCGGGTGGGACACAGGGGGGGGACAGCCCCAGCATTTT. Residues: CASCGWDTGGGQPQHF.

CDR3 coding DNA: TGTGCCAGCGGGTCCCAGGCTAGCGGACTTGCCGAGCAGTACTTC. Protein sequence: CASGSQASGLAEQYF. The chain uses TRBV2 and TRBJ2-7, with 7 bases matching TRBD2. The CDR3 extends over 15 amino acids. CDR1 is SNHLY and CDR2 is FYNNEI in the germline V gene. Trimming took 8 bases from V and 6 from J; bases not matched to a gene: 16.

This clone was found once. The genes are TRBV28 and TRBJ1-3; a possible D gene is TRBD1 (5 bases). Trimming removed 4 bases from V and 0 bases from J, with 13 bases in between. CDR1 and CDR2 (germline): MDHEN, SYDVKM. CDR3 size: 16 residues. CDR3 protein: CASSSLGDYSGNTIYF. DNA of the CDR3: TGTGCCAGCAGTTCGTTAGGGGACTACTCTGGAAACACCATATATTTT.

The V call is TRBV9, the J call TRBJ2-1; weak D call: TRBD1 (6 bases). Germline V gives CDR1 SGDLS, CDR2 YYNGEE. The CDR3 consists of 16 residues. V lost 4 bases and J lost 2, with 16 bases in between. CDR3 region: CASSFTSGAAYNEQFF. CDR3 bases: TGTGCCAGCAGCTTCACGTCAGGGGCCGCCTACAATGAGCAGTTCTTC.